These 29 T cell receptor beta chains came from one sample sequenced in a study of siplizumab effects on memory and regulatory T cells. TCRdb keeps only in-frame clones here, not all; method: immunoSEQ multiplex PCR. Of fewer than 120,000 clones in the sample, around nine tenths were seen once. The sample taken for sequencing was CD4+ T cells sorted from blood. These TCRs come from a human donor in good health.

The gene calls are TRBV27 and TRBJ2-7, with 9 bases identical to TRBD1. V lost 0 bases and J lost 7; bases outside the gene matches: 4. From germline, CDR1 is MNHEY and CDR2 SMNVEV (reference sequence). The CDR3 extends over 14 amino acids. CDR3 protein: CASSLSTGGNEQYF. CDR3 bases: TGTGCCAGCAGTTTATCGACAGGGGGTAATGAGCAGTACTTC.

This clone was found once. The gene calls are TRBV5-1 and TRBJ2-3, with D unresolved. Germline V lookup: CDR1 SGHRS, CDR2 YFSETQ. The CDR3 contains 15 residues. The V and J ends lost 0 bases and 0 bases respectively, with 8 bases between them. The CDR3 DNA follows: TGCGCCAGCAGCTTGGAGGCGGATAGCACAGATACGCAGTATTTT. It encodes CASSLEADSTDTQYF. The complete variable domain, with remaining parts taken from reference TRBV5-1 and TRBJ2-3, reads KAGVTQTPRYLIKTRGQQVTLSCSPISGHRSVSWYQQTPGQGLQFLFEYFSETQRNKGNFPGRFSGRQFSNSRSEMNVSTLELGDSALYLCASSLEADSTDTQYFGPGTRLTVL.

The chain recombines TRBV6-1 with TRBJ1-5, with D possibly being TRBD1 (5 bases). CDR1 and CDR2 (germline): MNHNS, SASEGT. Trimming left V 0 bases short and J 5 bases short, with 11 bases between. The CDR3 loop spans 15 amino acids. The CDR3, as DNA: TGTGCCAGCAGTGAAGCGCGAAGGGACGATCAGCCCCAGCATTTT. Its translation is CASSEARRDDQPQHF.

The chain recombines TRBV5-1 with TRBJ2-5; TRBD1 aligns across 9 bases. Germline CDR1 is SGHRS and CDR2 is YFSETQ. Germline trimming cut 0 bases from V and 3 bases from J; bases unmatched to any gene: 3. The CDR3 runs 15 residues. DNA of the CDR3: TGCGCCAGCAGCTTGGCACAGGGGGCAAAAGAGACCCAGTACTTC. Protein sequence: CASSLAQGAKETQYF.

The chain combines TRBV7-9 with TRBJ2-3; tentatively, D is TRBD2 (6 bases). CDR1 is SEHNR, CDR2 FQNEAQ, per germline (reference sequence). The V end was cut by 8 bases, the J end by 2 bases, with 14 bases between. The CDR3 consists of 14 residues. Here the CDR3 DNA reads TGTGCCAGCGGGTTTGCGGGGTTCACAGATACGCAGTATTTT. It translates to CASGFAGFTDTQYF. The full variable domain, completed using reference TRBV7-9 and TRBJ2-3, is DTGVSQNPRHKITKRGQNVTFRCDPISEHNRLYWYRQTLGQGPEFLTYFQNEAQLEKSRLLSDRFSAERPKGSFSTLEIQRTEQGDSAMYLCASGFAGFTDTQYFGPGTRLTVL.

This clone occurred once. The rearrangement joins TRBV27 to TRBJ2-7; D remains unclear. Looked up from germline, CDR1 is MNHEY and CDR2 is SMNVEV (reference sequence). V lost 0 bases to trimming and J lost 0 bases, with 12 bases between them. The CDR3 contains 16 residues. The DNA of the CDR3 is TGTGCCAGCAGTTTATCGGGAATCCAGAGCTCCTACGAGCAGTACTTC. It encodes CASSLSGIQSSYEQYF.

The V call is TRBV5-1, the J call TRBJ1-5; D is ambiguous. The CDR3 consists of 13 residues. Germline V gene sequence: CDR1 SGHRS, CDR2 YFSETQ. Trimming pared 5 bases from V and 3 bases from J, leaving 9 bases between. This CDR3 reads CASRPGPNQPQHF. The CDR3 bases are TGCGCCAGCAGGCCGGGTCCCAATCAGCCCCAGCATTTT.

This rearrangement joins TRBV7-2 to TRBJ2-2, with D unclear. The CDR3 runs to 14 residues. Looked up from germline, CDR1 is SGHTA and CDR2 is FQGNSA. V lost 1 base and J 4 bases, leaving 7 bases between the germline ends. The CDR3 loop reads CASSLGGLTGELFF. The CDR3 nucleotides read TGTGCCAGCAGCTTAGGGGGTCTCACCGGGGAGCTGTTTTTT.

The chain is built from TRBV5-4 and TRBJ2-5; 7 nucleotides match TRBD1. The CDR3 is made up of 14 amino acids. In germline, CDR1 is SGHNT, CDR2 YYREEE (reference sequence). V lost 4 bases, J lost 13 bases, and 16 bases stayed unmatched. CDR3 amino acids: CASSLGQETGSRYF. The CDR3 region has the DNA TGTGCCAGCAGCCTAGGACAGGAGACGGGCTCCCGGTACTTC.

The rearrangement uses TRBV11-2 and TRBJ2-1; 8 bases fit TRBD1. Germline V gives CDR1 SGHAT, CDR2 FQNNGV. The CDR3 is made up of 15 amino acids. Trimming took 6 bases from V and 6 from J; bases not matched to a gene: 10. For the CDR3, the DNA is TGTGCCAGCAGGTCCCCCGGGACAGGATTCAATGAGCAGTTCTTC. It yields the protein CASRSPGTGFNEQFF.

The V gene is TRBV7-3, the J gene TRBJ2-3; 13 positions agree with TRBD2. CDR1 and CDR2 (germline): SGHTA, FQGTGA. V lost 3 bases, J lost 4 bases, and 10 bases stayed unmatched. The CDR3 is 18 residues long. The CDR3 DNA follows: TGTGCCAGCAGCTTCCAGGGGACTAGCGGGACCTCCCCAGATACGCAGTATTTT. Translated: CASSFQGTSGTSPDTQYF.

V gene TRBV5-1 combines with J gene TRBJ2-1; D is possibly TRBD2 (6 bases). Germline CDR1 reads SGHRS; CDR2 reads YFSETQ. The V end was cut by 1 base, the J end by 8 bases, with 16 bases between. This CDR3 comprises 15 residues. The CDR3 region is CASSLPLPSGDEQFF. Written as DNA, the CDR3 is TGCGCCAGCAGCTTGCCCCTTCCTTCGGGAGATGAGCAGTTCTTC. Variable domain in full (rest from reference TRBV5-1 and TRBJ2-1): KAGVTQTPRYLIKTRGQQVTLSCSPISGHRSVSWYQQTPGQGLQFLFEYFSETQRNKGNFPGRFSGRQFSNSRSEMNVSTLELGDSALYLCASSLPLPSGDEQFFGPGTRLTVL.

The chain links TRBV10-3 to TRBJ1-4; D uncertain. The V gene lost 5 bases and the J gene lost 6 bases, with 10 bases spanning the gap. The germline V gene has CDR1 ENHRY and CDR2 SYGVKD. CDR3 size: 13 residues. This CDR3 is CAISSSSYEKLFF. The CDR3, as DNA: TGTGCCATCAGTTCTAGCAGCTATGAAAAACTGTTTTTT.

V gene TRBV28 combines with J gene TRBJ1-2, with a tentative D call TRBD1 (6 bases). This CDR3 is built from 15 residues. The V end was cut by 6 bases, the J end by 5 bases, with 19 bases between. Germline loops: CDR1 MDHEN, CDR2 SYDVKM. The CDR3 is CASSQSGWGRYGYTF. The CDR3, as DNA: TGTGCCAGCAGCCAGAGTGGTTGGGGGCGATATGGCTACACCTTC.

The chain is built from TRBV4-1 and TRBJ2-3; D is unresolved. V was trimmed by 1 base and J by 3 bases, leaving 8 bases between them. This CDR3 has 14 amino acids. Germline V gives CDR1 MGHRA, CDR2 YSYEKL. The chain's CDR3 is CASSQGRLTDTQYF. The CDR3 region has the DNA TGCGCCAGCAGCCAAGGGCGGCTAACAGATACGCAGTATTTT.

This chain's CDR3 is CASSQGQLYGYTF. The CDR3 nucleotides are TGCGCCAGCAGCCAGGGACAGCTCTATGGCTACACCTTC. V and J are TRBV5-1 and TRBJ1-2; TRBD1 matches at 7 bases. The CDR3 extends over 13 amino acids. The germline V gene has CDR1 SGHRS and CDR2 YFSETQ. V was pared by 4 bases and J by 4 bases, with 4 bases of the junction left unmatched.

The chain has TRBV18 and TRBJ1-6; 9 nucleotides agree with TRBD1. The germline V gene has CDR1 KGHSH and CDR2 LQKENI. This CDR3 contains 14 residues. After removal of 5 bases from V and 7 bases from J, the junction contained 3 bases not matched to a gene. CDR3 region: CASSEGTGNSPLHF. For the CDR3, the DNA is TGTGCCAGCTCAGAGGGGACAGGGAATTCACCCCTCCACTTT.

This clone was seen a single time. V gene TRBV10-2 combines with J gene TRBJ2-7, with TRBD1 as a possible D gene (5 bases). Trimming pared 11 bases from V and 4 bases from J, leaving 15 bases between. Germline V gene lookup returns CDR1 WSHSY and CDR2 SAAADI. The CDR3 is made up of 12 amino acids. CDR3 amino acids: CAAGSGGYEQYF. The CDR3 DNA sequence: TGCGCCGCAGGGTCGGGTGGGTACGAGCAGTACTTC.

V and J are TRBV19 and TRBJ1-1; D remains unclear. This CDR3 comprises 16 residues. In germline, CDR1 is LNHDA, CDR2 SQIVND (reference sequence). Trimming cost V 3 bases and J 7 bases, with 21 bases left between them. The CDR3 region is CASSIGQEASAYEAFF. The CDR3 coding sequence is TGTGCCAGTAGTATCGGGCAGGAGGCTTCCGCATATGAAGCTTTCTTT.

The chain joins TRBV27 to TRBJ1-2, with D unclear. This CDR3 region has 12 residues. Deletions cut 6 bases from V and 6 bases from J, with 11 bases between. The germline V gene has CDR1 MNHEY and CDR2 SMNVEV (reference sequence). CDR3 protein: CASSKEGDGYTF. The DNA of the CDR3 is TGTGCCAGCAGCAAAGAGGGAGATGGCTACACCTTC.

This chain connects TRBV6-6 to TRBJ1-2; D is possibly TRBD1 (5 bases). Germline values: CDR1 MNHNY, CDR2 SVGAGI (reference sequence). This CDR3 has 12 amino acids. Trimming removed 2 bases from V and 8 bases from J, with 9 bases in between. The DNA of the CDR3 is TGTGCCAGCAGTTACGACGGGGACGGCTACACCTTC. Its protein product is CASSYDGDGYTF.

V gene TRBV10-1 combines with J gene TRBJ1-6; D not certain. Trimming removed 2 bases at V and 7 bases at J, with 9 bases between. Germline V lookup: CDR1 WNHNN, CDR2 SYGVQD (reference sequence). The CDR3 length is 14 residues. CDR3 region: CASSEAVRNSPLHF. CDR3 DNA: TGCGCCAGCAGTGAGGCAGTGCGGAATTCACCCCTCCACTTT.

This clone came up once. CDR3 region: CASRTGDPQHF. The CDR3 nucleotides read TGTGCCAGCAGGACCGGTGATCCCCAGCATTTT. V usage is TRBV28 and J usage is TRBJ1-5, with D hard to call. The CDR3 has 11 amino acids. Trimming cost V 6 bases and J 10 bases, with 10 bases left between them. Per the germline V gene, CDR1 is MDHEN and CDR2 is SYDVKM.

V and J are TRBV11-2 and TRBJ2-3; 7 nucleotides align to TRBD2. This CDR3 contains 16 residues. Germline V gives CDR1 SGHAT, CDR2 FQNNGV. V was pared by 5 bases and J by 0 bases, with 8 bases of the junction left unmatched. The CDR3 here is CASSRLGRESTDTQYF. CDR3 in DNA: TGTGCCAGCAGCCGTTTGGGGCGGGAGAGCACAGATACGCAGTATTTT.

The chain joins TRBV6-5 to TRBJ1-6; D is ambiguous. The germline V gene encodes CDR1 MNHEY and CDR2 SVGAGI. The CDR3 length is 11 residues. V gave up 6 bases and J gave up 10 bases, with 7 bases separating them. CDR3 residues: CASREESPLHF. CDR3 DNA: TGTGCCAGCAGAGAAGAGTCACCCCTCCACTTT.

This chain uses TRBV19 with TRBJ1-2; D unclear. The CDR3 is 14 residues long. Looked up from germline, CDR1 is LNHDA and CDR2 is SQIVND (reference sequence). Trimming removed 7 bases from V and 2 bases from J, with 14 bases in between. The CDR3 loop is CASKDGRPNYGYTF. The CDR3 DNA reads TGTGCCAGTAAAGACGGACGTCCGAACTATGGCTACACCTTC.

The chain combines TRBV5-1 with TRBJ1-2, with 9 bases fitting TRBD1. Germline V gene sequence: CDR1 SGHRS, CDR2 YFSETQ. The CDR3 loop spans 16 amino acids. Germline trimming cut 0 bases from V and 8 bases from J; bases unmatched to any gene: 11. CDR3 protein: CASSLEGDRVAGGYTF. CDR3 nucleotide sequence: TGCGCCAGCAGCTTGGAAGGGGACAGGGTAGCGGGCGGCTACACCTTC.

V gene TRBV29-1 combines with J gene TRBJ1-2; TRBD1 might be the D (5 bases). Germline lookup yields CDR1 SQVTM and CDR2 ANQGSEA. The V and J ends lost 8 bases and 7 bases respectively, with 11 bases between them. CDR3 length: 10 amino acids. The CDR3 DNA sequence: TGCAGCTCGGAGGGGCCTGGCTACACCTTC. Residues: CSSEGPGYTF.

This chain joins TRBV18 and TRBJ2-1, with D perhaps TRBD1 or TRBD2 (5 bases each). This CDR3 region has 15 residues. CDR1 and CDR2 (germline): KGHSH, LQKENI. Trimming took 6 bases from V and 5 from J, leaving 17 bases between them. The CDR3 DNA follows: TGTGCCAGCTCCGTCGGGACGTACACCCACAATGAGCAGTTCTTC. This codes for CASSVGTYTHNEQFF.